The next 22 T cell receptor beta chains were all read from a single sample in a study of blood T cells in healthy people across ages (dated by TCRdb to about 2015). The library came from 5' RACE. The run used an Illumina HiSeq 2500. The second PCR ran for roughly 7 to 12 cycles and used a J-beta primer mix along with a sample-barcoded 5' primer. TCRdb trimmed public reads at Q25 via fastp, called clones via MiXCR and kept in-frame beta chains. One record per CDR3 amino acid sequence lists the most common genes and DNA. This sample is represented by approximately 820,000 distinct CDR3 sequences; 44% of them were singletons. Jointly, the top ten make up under 20% of the sample. Sequencing was performed on blood. The receptors here all came from a man in his sixties in good health.

This clonotype was seen more than once but under ten times. This chain links TRBV7-2 with TRBJ2-3; 8 bases align to TRBD2. Germline CDR1 and CDR2: SGHTA and FQGNSA. The J segment lost 8 bases and the V segment lost 5 bases, leaving 9 bases of the junction unmatched. CDR3 length: 14 residues. This chain's CDR3 is CASSVTGGPGTQYF. In DNA form, the CDR3 reads TGTGCCAGCAGCGTAACGGGGGGGCCGGGTACGCAGTATTTT.

This rearrangement joins TRBV7-3 to TRBJ2-5; 10 nucleotides align to TRBD2. J was trimmed by 3 bases and V by 4 bases; bases with no gene match: 17. The length of the CDR3 is 19 residues. The germline CDR1 and CDR2 sequences are SGHTA and FQGTGA. The CDR3 sequence: CASSSTPDKSGGAKETQYF. The CDR3 DNA follows: TGTGCCAGCAGCTCCACGCCCGACAAGAGCGGGGGGGCCAAAGAGACCCAGTACTTC.

The V call is TRBV20-1, the J call TRBJ1-5; D is possibly TRBD1 (5 bases). The CDR3 covers 13 residues. V was clipped by 6 bases and J by 7 bases, with 16 bases between them. Germline V CDR1 and CDR2: DFQATT, SNEGSKA (reference sequence). The CDR3 sequence: CSAPRQGGQPQHF. CDR3 nucleotides: TGCAGTGCCCCGAGGCAGGGCGGGCAGCCCCAGCATTTT.

The chain joins TRBV20-1 to TRBJ1-1; D is perhaps TRBD1 (5 bases). The V gene's germline CDR1 is DFQATT and CDR2 SNEGSKA (reference sequence). The CDR3 extends over 13 amino acids. With 1 base removed from V and 8 bases from J, the gap between germline ends came to 14 bases. The CDR3 nucleotides read TGCAGTGCTAGAGCTGCCCCAGGGTTGGAAGCTTTCTTT. Translated, it gives CSARAAPGLEAFF.

The count of this clonotype is one. The rearrangement uses TRBV28 and TRBJ2-7; 8 nucleotides agree with TRBD1. Per the germline V gene, CDR1 is MDHEN and CDR2 is SYDVKM. V was pared by 8 bases and J by 12 bases, with 9 bases of the junction left unmatched. The CDR3 contains 11 residues. CDR3 nucleotides: TGTGCCAGCCGGAGTAACGGACAGGGGTACTTC. The encoded protein is CASRSNGQGYF.

The J gene is TRBJ2-5, the V gene TRBV4-3, with 8 positions matching TRBD1. Trimming cost V 4 bases and J 3 bases; bases outside gene matches: 7. The CDR3 totals 15 residues. Germline V gives CDR1 LGHNA, CDR2 YSLEER. The CDR3 nucleotides read TGCGCCAGCAGCCGGACGACAGGGGTGGAAGAGACCCAGTACTTC. Its protein product is CASSRTTGVEETQYF.

The chain links TRBV29-1 to TRBJ1-1; D may be TRBD1 (6 bases). Trimming removed 7 bases at V and 3 bases at J, with 21 bases between. Germline CDR1 and CDR2: SQVTM and ANQGSEA. The CDR3 is 15 residues long. The CDR3: CSANTGTRGYTEAFF. For the CDR3, the DNA is TGCAGCGCCAACACAGGGACCCGCGGTTACACTGAAGCTTTCTTT. Supplemented by reference TRBV29-1 and TRBJ1-1, the full variable domain reads SAVISQKPSRDICQRGTSLTIQCQVDSQVTMMFWYRQQPGQSLTLIATANQGSEATYESGFVIDKFPISRPNLTFSTLTVSNMSPEDSSIYLCSANTGTRGYTEAFFGQGTRLTVV.

The chain joins TRBV5-5 to TRBJ2-3; 7 nucleotides align to TRBD2. CDR3 length: 16 residues. CDR1 is SGHKS, CDR2 YYEKEE, per germline (reference sequence). J lost 6 bases, V lost 0 bases, and 10 bases had no gene match. CDR3 bases: TGTGCCAGCAGCTTGGGGCAGCGGGGACCTAGGGATACGCAGTATTTT. This gives the protein CASSLGQRGPRDTQYF.

Only a few counts were recorded for this clonotype. V usage is TRBV10-3 and J usage is TRBJ1-1; 9 positions agree with TRBD1. CDR1 is ENHRY, CDR2 SYGVKD, per germline. Trimming removed 6 bases from V and 1 base from J; junction bases left unmatched: 3. The CDR3 spans 14 residues. CDR3 amino acids: CAIREQGANTEAFF. The CDR3 nucleotides are TGTGCCATCAGAGAACAGGGGGCGAACACTGAAGCTTTCTTT.

Written as DNA, the CDR3 is TGCAGCGTCCGTGACCCCGGGCACATTCAGTACTTC. This sequence encodes CSVRDPGHIQYF. The chain joins TRBV29-1 to TRBJ2-4; D is ambiguous. From germline, CDR1 is SQVTM and CDR2 ANQGSEA. Trimming stripped 6 bases from V and 8 bases from J, with 14 bases between. This CDR3 has 12 residues.

This chain uses TRBV30 with TRBJ2-5; 8 bases map to TRBD1. CDR3 length: 14 residues. Trimming removed 5 bases from V and 3 bases from J; junction bases left unmatched: 8. Germline CDR1 GTSNPN, CDR2 SVGIG (reference sequence). As DNA, the CDR3 is TGTGCCTGGTCCGGGACAGGAGAAAAAGAGACCCAGTACTTC. Its protein is CAWSGTGEKETQYF.

In this sample, this clonotype turned up a few times. The CDR3 nucleotides are TGCGCCAGCAGAAACAGCGGGGGGGCCGAAGAGACCCAGTACTTC. It is translated as CASRNSGGAEETQYF. The chain employs TRBV5-1 and TRBJ2-5, with TRBD2 matching over 10 bases. From germline, CDR1 is SGHRS and CDR2 YFSETQ. The CDR3 spans 15 residues. The junction had 7 bases not matched to a gene; V was cut back by 5 bases and J by 3 bases.

This clonotype was seen only a few times. This CDR3 reads CATSFWSGELFF. For the CDR3, the DNA is TGTGCCACCAGCTTTTGGTCGGGGGAGCTGTTTTTT. The rearrangement uses TRBV15 and TRBJ2-2; D gene ambiguous. The length of the CDR3 is 12 residues. Trimming removed 5 bases from V and 8 bases from J, with 9 bases in between. Per the germline V gene, CDR1 is LNHNV and CDR2 is YYDKDF (reference sequence).

The rearrangement links TRBV14 to TRBJ2-7; D unresolved. The germline gives CDR1 SGHDN, CDR2 FVKESK. The CDR3 is 15 residues long. Trimming took 4 bases from V and 7 from J, leaving 20 bases between them. The CDR3 is CASSPFGALYNEQYF. CDR3 sequence (DNA): TGTGCCAGCAGCCCATTCGGAGCCCTGTACAATGAGCAGTACTTC.

V is TRBV7-9 and J is TRBJ2-5; no clear D gene. The CDR3 has 15 residues. V lost 1 base and J 1 base, leaving 10 bases between the germline ends. Germline assignment: CDR1 SEHNR and CDR2 FQNEAQ (reference sequence). The DNA of the CDR3 is TGTGCCAGCAGCTTAGGTGTCAGTTTCCAAGAGACCCAGTACTTC. It codes for CASSLGVSFQETQYF. The full variable domain, in which reference TRBV7-9 and TRBJ2-5 provide the parts outside the CDR3, is DTGVSQNPRHKITKRGQNVTFRCDPISEHNRLYWYRQTLGQGPEFLTYFQNEAQLEKSRLLSDRFSAERPKGSFSTLEIQRTEQGDSAMYLCASSLGVSFQETQYFGPGTRLLVL.

The chain combines TRBV4-3 with TRBJ1-3; tentative D call: TRBD1 (5 bases). V dropped 4 bases and J dropped 1 base, with 14 bases sitting between them. Germline CDR1 reads LGHNA; CDR2 reads YSLEER. The CDR3 is made up of 16 amino acids. The CDR3 DNA is TGCGCCAGCAGCCCGGGGGATTACCTTTCTGGAAACACCATATATTTT. It encodes CASSPGDYLSGNTIYF.

This chain joins TRBV7-9 and TRBJ1-1; D is unclear. CDR1 and CDR2 from the germline V gene are SEHNR and FQNEAQ (reference sequence). With 8 bases removed from V and 5 bases from J, the gap between germline ends came to 12 bases. The CDR3 is 12 amino acids. CDR3 residues: CASDSGWTEAFF. The CDR3, as DNA: TGTGCCAGCGACTCGGGCTGGACTGAAGCTTTCTTT. Drawing the rest from reference TRBV7-9 and TRBJ1-1, the complete variable domain is DTGVSQNPRHKITKRGQNVTFRCDPISEHNRLYWYRQTLGQGPEFLTYFQNEAQLEKSRLLSDRFSAERPKGSFSTLEIQRTEQGDSAMYLCASDSGWTEAFFGQGTRLTVV.

This clonotype appeared a few times. This rearrangement joins TRBV20-1 to TRBJ2-7, with 7 bases lining up with TRBD1. The CDR3 sequence is 15 residues long. J was trimmed by 0 bases and V by 6 bases; bases with no gene match: 11. The germline CDR1 and CDR2 sequences are DFQATT and SNEGSKA (reference sequence). This CDR3 reads CSASKTGHRSYEQYF. The CDR3 DNA sequence: TGCAGTGCATCTAAGACAGGGCACCGCTCCTACGAGCAGTACTTC.

The chain employs TRBV12-3 or TRBV12-4 and TRBJ2-7; weak D call: TRBD1 (6 bases). The V end was cut by 6 bases, the J end by 7 bases, with 13 bases between. The CDR3 is 12 amino acids. The CDR3 DNA reads as TGTGCCAGCAGCCCTTGGGGGCGGGAGCAGTACTTC. Protein: CASSPWGREQYF.

This chain joins TRBV7-3 and TRBJ2-1; no clear D. V lost 2 bases and J 0 bases, leaving 11 bases between the germline ends. Germline loops: CDR1 SGHTA, CDR2 FQGTGA. This CDR3 is 16 amino acids long. For the CDR3, the DNA is TGTGCCAGCAGCTTACTCTGTCTCCTCTCCTACAATGAGCAGTTCTTC. This gives the protein CASSLLCLLSYNEQFF.

CDR3 bases: TGTGCCAGCAGCTTAGCGCGTGGCGGGGGGGTGAATGAGCAGTACTTC. This gives the protein CASSLARGGGVNEQYF. The genes are TRBV7-8 and TRBJ2-5; 9 positions match TRBD2. The junction had 13 bases not matched to a gene; V was cut back by 0 bases and J by 11 bases. CDR1 SGHVS and CDR2 FQNEAQ come from the germline V gene. This CDR3 contains 16 residues. Full variable domain (outside the CDR3, taken from reference TRBV7-8 and TRBJ2-5): GAGVSQSPRYKVAKRGQDVALRCDPISGHVSLFWYQQALGQGPEFLTYFQNEAQLDKSGLPSDRFFAERPEGSVSTLKIQRTQQEDSAVYLCASSLARGGGVNEQYFGPGTRLLVL.

This clonotype was found a few times. The CDR3 loop is CASSKTGGLGNEQFF. The DNA for the CDR3 is TGTGCCAGCAGTAAGACGGGGGGGCTAGGTAATGAGCAGTTCTTC. This chain connects TRBV6-6 to TRBJ2-1; 8 bases are shared with TRBD2. The CDR3 length is 15 residues. The germline V gene encodes CDR1 MNHNY and CDR2 SVGAGI (reference sequence). V dropped 5 bases and J dropped 7; count of bases not matched to a gene: 10.